The 24 T cell receptor beta chains below all came from one sample that was sequenced in a study of regulatory T cells in long-lasting Graves disease. Time point specified: newly diagnosed GD, antithyroid drugs for less than 3 months. Construction of the TCR library relied on RNA isolated from PBMCs. The authors built TCR beta libraries using iRepertoire HTBI primers and Arm-PCR of CDR3 regions. TCRdb analysed the multiplex PCR reads with MiXCR anew, one entry per CDR3 protein. The repertoire holds 560,000 or so distinct CDR3 sequences, with about 16% as singletons. These same records also appear under a second study, on T cells in Graves' hyperthyroidism and ophthalmopathy.

Specimen: peripheral blood mononuclear cells (PBMCs), collected at new diagnosis, from a patient treated with antithyroid drugs. The receptors stem from a man between 18 and 29 years old with Graves disease.

This clonotype was seen at least ten times. The chain has TRBV28 and TRBJ2-7; unclear D gene. Germline V gene sequence: CDR1 MDHEN, CDR2 SYDVKM. The CDR3 is made up of 14 amino acids. V was clipped by 3 bases and J by 0 bases, with 9 bases between them. The CDR3 bases are TGTGCCAGCAGTTTGCGGACCCTCTCCTACGAGCAGTACTTC. Its translation: CASSLRTLSYEQYF.

This clonotype was detected a few times. V usage is TRBV3-1 and J usage is TRBJ1-2; D might be TRBD1 (6 bases). The CDR3 covers 15 residues. The V end lost 0 bases, the J end lost 4 bases, and 12 bases lay between the germline ends. Per germline, CDR1 LGHDT and CDR2 YNNKEL (reference sequence). The CDR3 here is CASSQEGGGGYGYTF. The CDR3, as DNA: TGTGCCAGCAGCCAAGAAGGAGGGGGAGGCTATGGCTACACCTTC.

This clonotype was seen ten or more times. This chain links TRBV11-2 with TRBJ2-7; 10 bases agree with TRBD1. With V trimmed by 5 bases and J by 4 bases, 5 bases remained unmatched. The CDR3 is 14 amino acids. Germline CDR1 SGHAT, CDR2 FQNNGV. The CDR3 region is CASSRQGAEYEQYF. CDR3 nucleotides: TGTGCCAGCAGCCGACAGGGGGCCGAATACGAGCAGTACTTC.

A word on this clonotype: A read error is possible here, since a much larger clone lies one base away. This chain joins TRBV11-3 and TRBJ2-1, with a weak D call TRBD2 (5 bases). With 3 bases removed from V and 9 bases from J, the gap between germline ends came to 15 bases. Germline CDR1 SGHNT, CDR2 YENEEA. The CDR3 runs 14 residues. CDR3 protein: CASSLSRGTGEQFF. As DNA, the CDR3 is TGTGCCAGCAGCTTGAGTCGGGGAACGGGTGAGCAGTTCTTC.

The table lists this clonotype with a few counts. The chain is built from TRBV7-6 and TRBJ2-7, with TRBD2 as a possible D gene (6 bases). This CDR3 has 16 residues. V shed 5 bases and J shed 1 base, with 18 bases lying between them. The V gene's germline CDR1 is SGHVS and CDR2 FNYEAQ. The CDR3 reads CASSPSFTGASYEQYF. The DNA of the CDR3 is TGTGCCAGCAGCCCATCTTTCACGGGAGCTTCCTACGAGCAGTACTTC. The full variable domain, with the rest looked up from reference TRBV7-6 and TRBJ2-7, is GAGVSQSPRYKVTKRGQDVALRCDPISGHVSLYWYRQALGQGPEFLTYFNYEAQQDKSGLPNDRFSAERPEGSISTLTIQRTEQRDSAMYRCASSPSFTGASYEQYFGPGTRLTVT.

As regards this clonotype: The germline gene is not matched at one end of the junction; a read error may be the cause. The gene calls are TRBV12-3 or TRBV12-4 and TRBJ2-1, with a tentative D call TRBD2 (6 bases). CDR3 length equals 15 residues. CDR3 nucleotides: TGTGCCAGCAGTTTAGTTTGGGGAGGATACAATGAGCAGCTCTTC. Its translation: CASSLVWGGYNEQLF.

The genes are TRBV6-2 or TRBV6-3 and TRBJ2-7, with 9 positions matching TRBD2. This CDR3 comprises 15 residues. V lost 4 bases, J lost 3 bases, and 7 bases stayed unmatched. From germline, CDR1 is MNHEY and CDR2 SVGEGT. The CDR3 reads CASSSREGPGYEQYF. Here the CDR3 DNA reads TGTGCCAGCAGTTCGCGGGAGGGCCCGGGCTACGAGCAGTACTTC.

This clonotype has more than one count but fewer than ten. V usage is TRBV19 and J usage is TRBJ1-5, with 10 positions matching TRBD1. CDR3 size: 15 residues. Looked up from germline, CDR1 is LNHDA and CDR2 is SQIVND (reference sequence). V lost 5 bases and J lost 2; bases outside the gene matches: 3. CDR3 DNA: TGTGCCAGTAGTCAGGACAGGGGGGGCAATCAGCCCCAGCATTTT. Amino acids: CASSQDRGGNQPQHF.

To note about this clonotype: A read error is likely, as this CDR3 ends without the conserved phenylalanine or tryptophan. The V and J genes are TRBV29-1 and TRBJ1-2, with D possibly TRBD1 on 6 matching bases. CDR3 length: 13 residues. Germline V lookup: CDR1 SQVTM, CDR2 ANQGSEA. The CDR3 sequence: CGVGESPTGGYTL. The CDR3 nucleotides read TGCGGCGTGGGGGAATCGCCGACAGGTGGCTACACCCTC.

The chain carries TRBV10-3 and TRBJ2-4; TRBD2 matches 7 bases. CDR1 ENHRY and CDR2 SYGVKD come from the germline V gene. The CDR3 sequence is 14 residues long. V shed 4 bases and J 8 bases; nucleotides not matched to a gene: 8. The CDR3 sequence is CAISATSLEDIQYF. The CDR3 DNA is TGTGCCATCAGTGCGACTAGCCTTGAAGACATTCAGTACTTC.

The chain links TRBV3-1 to TRBJ2-3, with 7 bases that match TRBD2. The junction had 11 bases not matched to a gene; V was cut back by 4 bases and J by 10 bases. Germline-derived CDR1 and CDR2 are LGHDT and YNNKEL (reference sequence). This CDR3 spans 14 amino acids. CDR3 DNA sequence: TGTGCCAGCAGCCCTCAACGTCGCGCGGGAGCGCAGTATTTT. This codes for CASSPQRRAGAQYF.

The chain employs TRBV3-1 and TRBJ1-6; no reliable D call. Germline V gives CDR1 LGHDT, CDR2 YNNKEL (reference sequence). This CDR3 contains 15 residues. The V end lost 2 bases, the J end lost 8 bases, and 13 bases lay between the germline ends. Here the CDR3 DNA reads TGTGCCAGCAGCCAACGGTCCGGTGGGGATTCACCCCTCCACTTT. It encodes CASSQRSGGDSPLHF.

Only a few counts were recorded for this clonotype. This chain links TRBV24-1 with TRBJ2-7; TRBD2 is a possible D gene (5 bases). Per the germline V gene, CDR1 is KGHDR and CDR2 is SFDVKD. The CDR3 consists of 12 residues. V dropped 4 bases and J dropped 9 bases, with 12 bases sitting between them. The CDR3 DNA is TGTGCCACCAGTGACCCTGTCGGGGTGCAGTACTTC. This sequence encodes CATSDPVGVQYF.

The rearrangement uses TRBV10-3 and TRBJ1-1, with 7 bases aligning to TRBD1. The CDR3 runs 15 residues. The germline V gene encodes CDR1 ENHRY and CDR2 SYGVKD. The ends lost 0 bases at V and 6 bases at J; junction bases unmatched: 7. CDR3 DNA: TGTGCCATCAGTGAGTCGGGCACAGGGGTCCCTGAAGCTTTCTTT. Translating it yields CAISESGTGVPEAFF.

The chain is built from TRBV12-3 or TRBV12-4 and TRBJ1-5; the match to TRBD1 covers 7 bases. With V trimmed by 7 bases and J by 3 bases, 9 bases remained unmatched. The CDR3 length is 15 residues. The CDR3 region has the DNA TGTGCCAGCACACTACAGGGGACCCTCAATCAGCCCCAGCATTTT. This gives the protein CASTLQGTLNQPQHF.

The V gene is TRBV4-1, the J gene TRBJ2-1, with no clear D. Trimming removed 2 bases at V and 4 bases at J, with 15 bases between. This CDR3 has 16 amino acids. Germline lookup yields CDR1 MGHRA and CDR2 YSYEKL. CDR3 in DNA: TGCGCCAGCAGCCAACCTAAAGGCCCTGGTTACAATGAGCAGTTCTTC. It is translated as CASSQPKGPGYNEQFF.

The V and J genes are TRBV28 and TRBJ1-1, with unresolved D. V lost 6 bases and J lost 1, with 21 bases in between. Germline CDR1 MDHEN, CDR2 SYDVKM. This CDR3 contains 17 residues. CDR3 protein: CASSQALGLGRNTEAFF. The CDR3 DNA follows: TGTGCCAGCAGCCAAGCCCTCGGCCTTGGCAGGAACACTGAAGCTTTCTTT.

This clonotype was picked up many times. The chain links TRBV5-1 to TRBJ2-7, with a tentative D call TRBD1 (6 bases). Trimming removed 0 bases at V and 0 bases at J, with 10 bases between. The CDR3 length is 15 residues. Looked up from germline, CDR1 is SGHRS and CDR2 is YFSETQ. CDR3 amino acids: CASSLGAGASYEQYF. The CDR3 DNA reads as TGCGCCAGCAGCTTGGGGGCAGGGGCCTCCTACGAGCAGTACTTC.

This clonotype was seen more than once but under ten times. The chain couples TRBV20-1 to TRBJ2-6, with D unclear. In germline, CDR1 is DFQATT, CDR2 SNEGSKA (reference sequence). This CDR3 has 17 residues. The ends were cut back, 3 bases at V and 0 bases at J, with 15 bases in the middle. The chain's CDR3 is CSASLAGVSSGANVLTF. DNA for the CDR3: TGCAGTGCTAGTCTGGCAGGCGTTAGCTCTGGGGCCAACGTCCTGACTTTC.

This clonotype was counted at least ten times. The V call is TRBV28, the J call TRBJ2-1, with a tentative D call TRBD2 (7 bases). V gave up 9 bases and J gave up 0 bases, with 15 bases separating them. The germline CDR1 and CDR2 sequences are MDHEN and SYDVKM. The CDR3 length is 15 residues. CDR3 sequence: CASRRGGGSYNEQFF. The CDR3 nucleotides read TGTGCCAGTAGGAGGGGGGGGGGCTCCTACAATGAGCAGTTCTTC.

This clonotype was counted many times. The V and J genes are TRBV20-1 and TRBJ2-7; 8 bases line up with TRBD1. The CDR3 length is 14 residues. V trimming: 1 base; J trimming: 5 bases; junction bases outside the gene matches: 7. The germline CDR1 and CDR2 sequences are DFQATT and SNEGSKA (reference sequence). CDR3 sequence (DNA): TGCAGTGCTAGAGGCCCGGCAGGGGGCGACGAGCAGTACTTC. Protein product: CSARGPAGGDEQYF.

This clonotype was seen at least ten times. The chain joins TRBV7-8 to TRBJ1-2; 8 positions match TRBD1. The CDR3 consists of 14 residues. Per the germline V gene, CDR1 is SGHVS and CDR2 is FQNEAQ. The V and J ends lost 3 bases and 6 bases, in that order; junction bases with no gene match: 6. CDR3 protein: CASSFDRGLDGYTF. The CDR3 DNA is TGTGCCAGCAGCTTTGACAGGGGACTTGATGGCTACACCTTC.

The sample holds many counts of this clonotype. J is TRBJ1-2 and V is TRBV2; no definite D call. The germline V gene has CDR1 SNHLY and CDR2 FYNNEI. The CDR3 runs to 13 residues. Trimming shortened V by 2 bases and J by 4 bases, and 8 bases separated the two germline ends. CDR3 region: CASSERETYGYTF. CDR3 nucleotides: TGTGCCAGCAGTGAACGGGAAACCTATGGCTACACCTTC.

V gene TRBV7-3 combines with J gene TRBJ2-1; D call uncertain. Trimming pared 2 bases from V and 6 bases from J, leaving 5 bases between. The CDR3 extends over 12 amino acids. Germline V gene sequence: CDR1 SGHTA, CDR2 FQGTGA. DNA for the CDR3: TGTGCCAGCAGCTTACATCCCAATGAGCAGTTCTTC. Residues: CASSLHPNEQFF.